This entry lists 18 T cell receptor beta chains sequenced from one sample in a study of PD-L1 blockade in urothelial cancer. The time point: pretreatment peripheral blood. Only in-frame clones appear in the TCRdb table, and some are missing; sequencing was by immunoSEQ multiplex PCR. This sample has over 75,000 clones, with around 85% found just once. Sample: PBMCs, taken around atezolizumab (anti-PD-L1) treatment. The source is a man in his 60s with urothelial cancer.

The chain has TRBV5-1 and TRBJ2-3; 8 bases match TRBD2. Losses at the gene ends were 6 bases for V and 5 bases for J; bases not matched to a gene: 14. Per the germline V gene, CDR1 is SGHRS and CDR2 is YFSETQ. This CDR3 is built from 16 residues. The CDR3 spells CASNLGTSALGDTQYF. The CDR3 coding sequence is TGCGCCAGCAACCTCGGGACTAGTGCCCTGGGAGATACGCAGTATTTT.

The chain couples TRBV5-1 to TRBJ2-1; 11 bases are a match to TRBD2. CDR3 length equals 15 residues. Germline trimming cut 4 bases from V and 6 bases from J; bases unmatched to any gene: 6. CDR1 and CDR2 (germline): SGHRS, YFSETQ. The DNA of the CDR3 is TGCGCCAGCAGCGACGGGACTAGCGGAACCAATGAGCAGTTCTTC. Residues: CASSDGTSGTNEQFF.

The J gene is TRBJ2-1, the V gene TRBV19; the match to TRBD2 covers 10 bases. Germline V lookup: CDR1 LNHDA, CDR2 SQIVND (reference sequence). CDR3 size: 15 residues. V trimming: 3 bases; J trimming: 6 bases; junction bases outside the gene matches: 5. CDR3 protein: CASSISSGSGNEQFF. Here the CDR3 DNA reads TGTGCCAGTAGTATCTCTAGCGGGAGCGGCAATGAGCAGTTCTTC.

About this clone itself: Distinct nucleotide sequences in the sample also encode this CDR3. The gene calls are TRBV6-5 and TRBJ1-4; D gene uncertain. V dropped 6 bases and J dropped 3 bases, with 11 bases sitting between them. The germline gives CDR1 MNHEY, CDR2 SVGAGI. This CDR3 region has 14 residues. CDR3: CASSPSRANEKLFF. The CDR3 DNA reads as TGTGCCAGCAGCCCTAGTCGGGCTAATGAAAAACTGTTTTTT.

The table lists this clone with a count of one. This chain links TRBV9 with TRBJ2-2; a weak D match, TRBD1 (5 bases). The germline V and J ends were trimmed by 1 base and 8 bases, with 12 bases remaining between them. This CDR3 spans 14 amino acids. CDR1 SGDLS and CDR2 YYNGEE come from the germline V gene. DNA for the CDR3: TGTGCCAGCAGCGTAAGCCAGGGCACTGGGGAGCTGTTTTTT. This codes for CASSVSQGTGELFF.

For the CDR3, the DNA is TGTGCCAGTAGGATCCGGTGGGGGGGGGAAAAACTGTTTTTT. Translating gives CASRIRWGGEKLFF. This rearrangement joins TRBV19 to TRBJ1-4; perhaps TRBD1 as D (5 bases). V was trimmed by 6 bases and J by 8 bases, leaving 16 bases between them. Per germline, CDR1 LNHDA and CDR2 SQIVND (reference sequence). CDR3 size: 14 residues.

The CDR3 DNA is TGTGCCACCCAGTTTACGGGACTCTCCTACGAGCAGTACTTC. It is translated as CATQFTGLSYEQYF. The chain couples TRBV27 to TRBJ2-7; D perhaps matches TRBD2 (6 bases). V gave up 10 bases and J gave up 0 bases, with 16 bases separating them. CDR3 length: 14 amino acids. CDR1 is MNHEY and CDR2 is SMNVEV in the germline V gene (reference sequence).

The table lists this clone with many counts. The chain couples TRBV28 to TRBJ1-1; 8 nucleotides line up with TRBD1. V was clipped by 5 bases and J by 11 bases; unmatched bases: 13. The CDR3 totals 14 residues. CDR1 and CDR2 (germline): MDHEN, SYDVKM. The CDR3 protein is CASSPPGQAGRAFF. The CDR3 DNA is TGTGCCAGCAGTCCTCCGGGACAGGCTGGTAGGGCTTTCTTT.

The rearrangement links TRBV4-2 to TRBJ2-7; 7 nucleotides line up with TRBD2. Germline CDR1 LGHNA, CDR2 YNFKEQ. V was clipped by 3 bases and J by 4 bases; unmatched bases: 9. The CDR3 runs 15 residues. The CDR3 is CASSHRRLAEYEQYF. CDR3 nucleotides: TGTGCCAGCAGCCACCGGAGGCTAGCGGAGTACGAGCAGTACTTC.

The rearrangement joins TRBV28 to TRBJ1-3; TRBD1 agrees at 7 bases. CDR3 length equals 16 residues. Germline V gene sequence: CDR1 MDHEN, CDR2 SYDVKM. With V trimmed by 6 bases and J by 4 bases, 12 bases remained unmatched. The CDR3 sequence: CASSAARRGRGNTIYF. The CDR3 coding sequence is TGTGCCAGCAGCGCCGCCCGTAGGGGGCGAGGAAACACCATATATTTT. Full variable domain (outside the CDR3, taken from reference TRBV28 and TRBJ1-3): DVKVTQSSRYLVKRTGEKVFLECVQDMDHENMFWYRQDPGLGLRLIYFSYDVKMKEKGDIPEGYSVSREKKERFSLILESASTNQTSMYLCASSAARRGRGNTIYFGEGSWLTVV.

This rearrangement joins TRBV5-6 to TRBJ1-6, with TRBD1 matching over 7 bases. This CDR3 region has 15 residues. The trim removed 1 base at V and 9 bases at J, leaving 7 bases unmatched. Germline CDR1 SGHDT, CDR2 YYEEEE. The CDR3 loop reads CASSLQVTGRSPLHF. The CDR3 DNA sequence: TGTGCCAGCAGCTTGCAGGTGACAGGGCGTTCACCCCTCCACTTT.

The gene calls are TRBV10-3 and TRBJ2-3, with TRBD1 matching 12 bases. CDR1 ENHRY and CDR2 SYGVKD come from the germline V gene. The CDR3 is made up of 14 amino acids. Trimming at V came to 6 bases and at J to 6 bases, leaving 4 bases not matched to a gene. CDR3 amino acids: CAIRGDRGPDTQYF. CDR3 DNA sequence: TGTGCCATCAGGGGGGACAGGGGGCCGGATACGCAGTATTTT.

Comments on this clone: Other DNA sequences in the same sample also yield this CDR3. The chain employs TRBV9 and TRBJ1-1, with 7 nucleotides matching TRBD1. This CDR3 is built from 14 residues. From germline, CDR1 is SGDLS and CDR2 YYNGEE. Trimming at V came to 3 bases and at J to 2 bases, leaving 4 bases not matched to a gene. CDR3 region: CASSAQGGNTEAFF. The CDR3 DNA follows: TGTGCCAGCAGCGCTCAGGGGGGAAACACTGAAGCTTTCTTT.

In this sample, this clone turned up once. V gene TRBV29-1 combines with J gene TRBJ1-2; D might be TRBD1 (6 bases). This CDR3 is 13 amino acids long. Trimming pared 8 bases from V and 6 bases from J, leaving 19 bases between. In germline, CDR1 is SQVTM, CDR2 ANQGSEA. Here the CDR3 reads CSTGGGGNDGYTF. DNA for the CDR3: TGCAGCACCGGGGGAGGGGGGAACGATGGCTACACCTTC.

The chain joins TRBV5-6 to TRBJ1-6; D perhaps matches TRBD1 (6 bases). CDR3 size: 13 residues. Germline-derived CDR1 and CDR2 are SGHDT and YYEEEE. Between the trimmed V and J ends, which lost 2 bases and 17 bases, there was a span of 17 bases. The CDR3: CASSLENRVSFHF. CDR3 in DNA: TGTGCCAGCAGCTTAGAGAACAGGGTGAGCTTCCACTTT.

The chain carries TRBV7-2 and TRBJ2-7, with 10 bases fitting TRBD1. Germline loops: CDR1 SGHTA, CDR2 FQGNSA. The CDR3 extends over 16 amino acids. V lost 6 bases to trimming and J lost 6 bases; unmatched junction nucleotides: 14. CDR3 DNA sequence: TGTGCCAGCAGTTCTAAATCCGGGACAGGGGCCGCCGAGCAGTACTTC. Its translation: CASSSKSGTGAAEQYF.

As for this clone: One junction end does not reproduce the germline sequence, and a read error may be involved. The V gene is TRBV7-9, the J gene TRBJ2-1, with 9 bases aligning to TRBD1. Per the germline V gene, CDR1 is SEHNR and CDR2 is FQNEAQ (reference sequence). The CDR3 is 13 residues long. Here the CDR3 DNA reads TGTGCCAGCGGCTTAACAGGGGGCAGTGAGCAGTTCTTC. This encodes CASGLTGGSEQFF.

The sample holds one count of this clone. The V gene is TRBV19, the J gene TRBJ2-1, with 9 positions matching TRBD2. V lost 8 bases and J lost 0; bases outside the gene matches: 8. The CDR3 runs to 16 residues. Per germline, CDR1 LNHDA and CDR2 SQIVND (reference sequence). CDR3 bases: TGTGCCAGTTCTAGCGGGGTTATTAGCTCCTACAATGAGCAGTTCTTC. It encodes CASSSGVISSYNEQFF.